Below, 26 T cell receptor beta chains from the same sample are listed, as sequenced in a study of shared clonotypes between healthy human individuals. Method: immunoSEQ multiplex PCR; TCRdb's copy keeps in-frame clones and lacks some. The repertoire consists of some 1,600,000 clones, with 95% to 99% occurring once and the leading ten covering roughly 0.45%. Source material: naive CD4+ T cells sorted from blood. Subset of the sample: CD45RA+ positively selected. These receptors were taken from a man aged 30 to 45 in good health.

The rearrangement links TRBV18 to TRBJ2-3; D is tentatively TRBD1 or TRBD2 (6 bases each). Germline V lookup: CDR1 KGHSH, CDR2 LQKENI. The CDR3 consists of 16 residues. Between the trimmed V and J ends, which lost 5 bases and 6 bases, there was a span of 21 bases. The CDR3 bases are TGTGCCAGCTCAGTATCGGGGGCAAGGGGCATCGATACGCAGTATTTT. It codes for CASSVSGARGIDTQYF.

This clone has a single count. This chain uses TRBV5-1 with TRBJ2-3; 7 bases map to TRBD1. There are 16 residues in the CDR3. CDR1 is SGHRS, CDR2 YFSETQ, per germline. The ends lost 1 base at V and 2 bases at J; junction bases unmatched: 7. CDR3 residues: CASSLKQGLHTDTQYF. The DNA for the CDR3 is TGCGCCAGCAGCTTGAAACAGGGGTTACACACAGATACGCAGTATTTT.

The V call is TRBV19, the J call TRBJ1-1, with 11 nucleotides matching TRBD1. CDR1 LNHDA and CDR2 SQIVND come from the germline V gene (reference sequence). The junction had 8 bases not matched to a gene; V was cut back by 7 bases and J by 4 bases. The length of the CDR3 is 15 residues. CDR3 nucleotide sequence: TGTGCCAGTACCGGGACAGGGGGAATCGGCACTGAAGCTTTCTTT. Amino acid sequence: CASTGTGGIGTEAFF. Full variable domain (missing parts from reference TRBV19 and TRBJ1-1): DGGITQSPKYLFRKEGQNVTLSCEQNLNHDAMYWYRQDPGQGLRLIYYSQIVNDFQKGDIAEGYSVSREKKESFPLTVTSAQKNPTAFYLCASTGTGGIGTEAFFGQGTRLTVV.

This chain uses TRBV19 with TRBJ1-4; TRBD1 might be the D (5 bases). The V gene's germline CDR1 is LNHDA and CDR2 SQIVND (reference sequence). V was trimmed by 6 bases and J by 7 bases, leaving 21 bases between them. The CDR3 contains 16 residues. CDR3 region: CASRQQPGPTREKLFF. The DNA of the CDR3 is TGTGCCAGTAGACAACAGCCGGGACCGACACGTGAAAAACTGTTTTTT.

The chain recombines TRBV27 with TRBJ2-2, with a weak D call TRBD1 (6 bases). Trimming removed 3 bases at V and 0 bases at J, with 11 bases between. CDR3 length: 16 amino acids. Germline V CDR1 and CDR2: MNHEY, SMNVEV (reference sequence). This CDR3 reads CASSFRGGSNTGELFF. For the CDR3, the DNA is TGTGCCAGCAGTTTCCGAGGGGGATCGAACACCGGGGAGCTGTTTTTT.

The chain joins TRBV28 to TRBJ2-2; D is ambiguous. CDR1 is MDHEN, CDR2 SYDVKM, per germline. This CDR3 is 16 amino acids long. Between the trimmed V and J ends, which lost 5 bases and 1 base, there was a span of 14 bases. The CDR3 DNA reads TGTGCCAGCAGTCCCCCCTGGTGGAAGAACACCGGGGAGCTGTTTTTT. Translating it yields CASSPPWWKNTGELFF.

CDR3 nucleotides: TGTGCCAGCAGAACCACCGCGGCCGGTAGGGAGCTGTTTTTT. The encoded protein is CASRTTAAGRELFF. The rearrangement joins TRBV2 to TRBJ2-2; D not certain. CDR1 and CDR2 (germline): SNHLY, FYNNEI. The CDR3 totals 14 residues. Trimming cost V 6 bases and J 9 bases, with 17 bases left between them.

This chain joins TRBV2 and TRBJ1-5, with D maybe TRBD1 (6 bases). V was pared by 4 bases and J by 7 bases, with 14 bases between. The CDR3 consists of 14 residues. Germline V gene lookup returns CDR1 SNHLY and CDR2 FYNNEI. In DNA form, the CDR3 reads TGTGCCAGCAGTGTATCGGGGGCTGAGCAGCCCCAGCATTTT. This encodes CASSVSGAEQPQHF.

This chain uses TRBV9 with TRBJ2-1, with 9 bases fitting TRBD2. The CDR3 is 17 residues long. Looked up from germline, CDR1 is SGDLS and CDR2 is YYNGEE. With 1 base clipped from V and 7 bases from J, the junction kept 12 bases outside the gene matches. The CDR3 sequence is CASSVNPAGGPVNEQFF. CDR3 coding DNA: TGTGCCAGCAGCGTAAATCCCGCGGGAGGGCCGGTAAATGAGCAGTTCTTC.

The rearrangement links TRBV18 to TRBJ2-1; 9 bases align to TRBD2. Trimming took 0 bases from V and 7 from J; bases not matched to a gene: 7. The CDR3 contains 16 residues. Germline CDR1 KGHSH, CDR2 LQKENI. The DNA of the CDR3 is TGTGCCAGCTCACCACCACCCGGACTAGCGAGAAATGAGCAGTTCTTC. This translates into CASSPPPGLARNEQFF.

CDR3 region: CASSSPGQASVEQFF. In DNA, the CDR3 is TGTGCCAGTAGTAGTCCGGGACAGGCGTCGGTTGAGCAGTTCTTC. The chain links TRBV19 to TRBJ2-1; TRBD1 matches 8 bases. Germline loops: CDR1 LNHDA, CDR2 SQIVND (reference sequence). This CDR3 comprises 15 residues. The ends lost 4 bases at V and 9 bases at J; junction bases unmatched: 11.

DNA of the CDR3: TGTGCCAGCAGTTACTCTTCGGATTCTGGAAACACCATATATTTT. Translated, it gives CASSYSSDSGNTIYF. The chain has TRBV6-5 and TRBJ1-3; D gene uncertain. Germline V gene lookup returns CDR1 MNHEY and CDR2 SVGAGI. This CDR3 region has 15 residues. V lost 0 bases to trimming and J lost 1 base, with 7 bases between them.

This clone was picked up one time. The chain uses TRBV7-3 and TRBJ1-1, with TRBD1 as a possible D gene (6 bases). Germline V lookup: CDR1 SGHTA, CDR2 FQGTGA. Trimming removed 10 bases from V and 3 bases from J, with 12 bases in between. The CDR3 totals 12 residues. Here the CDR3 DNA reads TGTGCCACCCACAGGGTGGACACTGAAGCTTTCTTT. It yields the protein CATHRVDTEAFF.

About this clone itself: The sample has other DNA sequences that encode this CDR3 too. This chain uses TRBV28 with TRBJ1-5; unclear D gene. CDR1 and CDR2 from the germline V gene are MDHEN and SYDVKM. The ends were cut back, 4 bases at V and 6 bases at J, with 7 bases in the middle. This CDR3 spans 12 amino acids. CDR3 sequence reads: CASSSPGQPQHF. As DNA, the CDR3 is TGTGCCAGCAGTTCGCCGGGTCAGCCCCAGCATTTT.

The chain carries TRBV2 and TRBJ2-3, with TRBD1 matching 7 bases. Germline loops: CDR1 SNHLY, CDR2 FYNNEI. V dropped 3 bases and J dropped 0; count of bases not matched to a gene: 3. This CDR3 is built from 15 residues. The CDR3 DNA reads TGTGCCAGCAGTGATGAGGGGGCGAGCACAGATACGCAGTATTTT. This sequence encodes CASSDEGASTDTQYF.

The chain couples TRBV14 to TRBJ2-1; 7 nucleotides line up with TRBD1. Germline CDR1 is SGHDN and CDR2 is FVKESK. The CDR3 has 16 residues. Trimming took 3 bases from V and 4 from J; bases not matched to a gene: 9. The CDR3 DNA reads TGTGCCAGCAGCCAGAATCCGGGACAGCCTTACAATGAGCAGTTCTTC. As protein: CASSQNPGQPYNEQFF.

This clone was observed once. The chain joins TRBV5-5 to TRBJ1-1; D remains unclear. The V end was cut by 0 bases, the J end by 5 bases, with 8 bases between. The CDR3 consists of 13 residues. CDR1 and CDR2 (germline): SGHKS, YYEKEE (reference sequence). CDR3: CASSLDSWTEAFF. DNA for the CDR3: TGTGCCAGCAGCTTGGACAGTTGGACTGAAGCTTTCTTT.

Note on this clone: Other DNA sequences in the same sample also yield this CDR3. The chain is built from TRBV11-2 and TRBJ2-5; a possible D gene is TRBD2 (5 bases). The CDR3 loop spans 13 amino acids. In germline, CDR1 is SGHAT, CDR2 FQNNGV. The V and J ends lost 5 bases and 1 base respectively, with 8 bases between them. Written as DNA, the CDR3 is TGTGCCAGCAGCCCCGGGGTCCAAGAGACCCAGTACTTC. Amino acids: CASSPGVQETQYF.

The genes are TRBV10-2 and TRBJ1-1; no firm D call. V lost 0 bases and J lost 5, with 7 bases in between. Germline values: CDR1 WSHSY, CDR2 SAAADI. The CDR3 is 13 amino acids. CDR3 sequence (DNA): TGCGCCAGCAGTGAGTCACATGGGACTGAAGCTTTCTTT. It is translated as CASSESHGTEAFF.

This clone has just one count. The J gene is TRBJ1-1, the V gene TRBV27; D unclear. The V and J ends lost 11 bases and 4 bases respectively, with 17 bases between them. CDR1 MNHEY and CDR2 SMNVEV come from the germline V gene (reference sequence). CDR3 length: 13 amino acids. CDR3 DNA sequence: TGTGCCTCAACCCTCAGACGGGGCACTGAAGCTTTCTTT. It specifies CASTLRRGTEAFF.

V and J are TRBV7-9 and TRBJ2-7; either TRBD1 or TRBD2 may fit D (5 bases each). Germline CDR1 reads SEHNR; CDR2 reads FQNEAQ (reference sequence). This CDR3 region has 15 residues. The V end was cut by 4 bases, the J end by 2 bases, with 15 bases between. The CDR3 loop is CASSSRDGEAYEQYF. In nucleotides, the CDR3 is TGTGCCAGCAGCTCCCGGGACGGAGAAGCCTACGAGCAGTACTTC.

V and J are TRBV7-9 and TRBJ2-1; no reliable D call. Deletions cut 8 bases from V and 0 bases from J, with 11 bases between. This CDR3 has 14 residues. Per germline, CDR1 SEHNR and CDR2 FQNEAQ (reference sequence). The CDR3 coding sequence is TGTGCCAGCGTTAGTAGCCACTCCTACAATGAGCAGTTCTTC. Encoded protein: CASVSSHSYNEQFF.

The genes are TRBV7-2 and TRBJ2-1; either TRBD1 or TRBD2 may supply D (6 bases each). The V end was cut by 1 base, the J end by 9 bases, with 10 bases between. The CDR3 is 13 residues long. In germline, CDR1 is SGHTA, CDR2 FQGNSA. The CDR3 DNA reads TGTGCCAGCAGCTTAGAGGGGGGATTTGAGCAGTTCTTC. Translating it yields CASSLEGGFEQFF.

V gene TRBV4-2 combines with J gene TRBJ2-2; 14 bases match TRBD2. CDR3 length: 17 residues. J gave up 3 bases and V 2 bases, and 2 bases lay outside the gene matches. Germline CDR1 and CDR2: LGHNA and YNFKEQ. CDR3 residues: CASSQLGLAGDTGELFF. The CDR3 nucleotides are TGTGCCAGCAGCCAATTGGGACTAGCGGGAGACACCGGGGAGCTGTTTTTT.

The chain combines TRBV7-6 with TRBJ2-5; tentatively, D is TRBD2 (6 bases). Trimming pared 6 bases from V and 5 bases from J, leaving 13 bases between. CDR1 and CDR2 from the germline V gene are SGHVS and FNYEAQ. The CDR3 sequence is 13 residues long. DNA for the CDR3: TGTGCCAGCAGGGGGAGGAGCCGGGAGACCCAGTACTTC. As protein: CASRGRSRETQYF. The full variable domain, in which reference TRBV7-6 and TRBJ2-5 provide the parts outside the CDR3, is GAGVSQSPRYKVTKRGQDVALRCDPISGHVSLYWYRQALGQGPEFLTYFNYEAQQDKSGLPNDRFSAERPEGSISTLTIQRTEQRDSAMYRCASRGRSRETQYFGPGTRLLVL.

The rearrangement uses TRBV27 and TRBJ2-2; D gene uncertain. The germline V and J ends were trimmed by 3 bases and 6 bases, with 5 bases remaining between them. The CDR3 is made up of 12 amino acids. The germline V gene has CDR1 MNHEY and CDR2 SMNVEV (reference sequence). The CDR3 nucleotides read TGTGCCAGCAGTTTTAACGCCGGGGAGCTGTTTTTT. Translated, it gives CASSFNAGELFF.